These 9 T cell receptor beta chains share one sample of origin, sequenced in a study of blood T cell repertoires in COVID-19. Assay: immunoSEQ multiplex PCR; the TCRdb copy retains only in-frame clones and omits some. The data contain tens of thousands of clones, around 87% of them singletons. The material sequenced was peripheral blood. These receptors were taken from a human donor in a cohort sampled during active COVID-19.

The chain has TRBV4-3 and TRBJ1-4; a possible D gene is TRBD1 (5 bases). V lost 4 bases and J lost 4, with 16 bases in between. The CDR3 runs 16 residues. Germline assignment: CDR1 LGHNA and CDR2 YSLEER. CDR3 residues: CASSRPATGLNEKLFF. The CDR3 bases are TGCGCCAGCAGCCGACCCGCGACGGGACTTAATGAAAAACTGTTTTTT.

The chain combines TRBV3-1 (or the pseudogene TRBV3-2) with TRBJ1-1, with D possibly TRBD1 on 5 matching bases. Germline V gene lookup returns CDR1 LGHDT and CDR2 YNNKEL (reference sequence). The length of the CDR3 is 12 residues. V lost 4 bases and J 6 bases, leaving 9 bases between the germline ends. The CDR3 DNA reads as TGTGCCAGCAGCCCGACGGGGGCTGAAGCTTTCTTT. The encoded protein is CASSPTGAEAFF.

This chain uses TRBV16 with TRBJ1-3; 7 bases match TRBD1. This CDR3 has 17 amino acids. Germline CDR1 and CDR2: KGHSY and FQNENV. The V gene end was trimmed by 3 bases and the J gene end by 0 bases; junction bases not matched to a gene: 8. In DNA, the CDR3 is TGTGCCAGCAGCCACTACCCCACAGGGGCCTCTGGAAACACCATATATTTT. Translation gives CASSHYPTGASGNTIYF.

This chain joins TRBV18 and TRBJ1-1; D is possibly TRBD1 (6 bases). In germline, CDR1 is KGHSH, CDR2 LQKENI. The length of the CDR3 is 15 residues. Trimming shortened V by 3 bases and J by 2 bases, and 13 bases separated the two germline ends. The CDR3 here is CASSPGTTANTEAFF. Here the CDR3 DNA reads TGTGCCAGCTCACCGGGGACAACCGCCAACACTGAAGCTTTCTTT.

The chain recombines TRBV6-1 with TRBJ1-6; 7 positions match TRBD1. Germline V gene data show CDR1 as MNHNS and CDR2 as SASEGT. The V gene end was trimmed by 2 bases and the J gene end by 7 bases; junction bases not matched to a gene: 5. The CDR3 extends over 15 amino acids. Written as DNA, the CDR3 is TGTGCCAGCAGTGAAATCCCCAGGGGGAATTCACCCCTCCACTTT. It specifies CASSEIPRGNSPLHF.

The rearrangement joins TRBV29-1 to TRBJ2-7, with TRBD1 matching 7 bases. Germline values: CDR1 SQVTM, CDR2 ANQGSEA. Unmatched junction bases numbered 8, after V lost 7 bases and J lost 5 bases. The CDR3 loop spans 12 amino acids. The CDR3 DNA is TGCAGCGGACGCACAGGGGAGAACGAGCAGTACTTC. Amino acids: CSGRTGENEQYF.

The V and J genes are TRBV24-1 and TRBJ2-7; D not resolved. Looked up from germline, CDR1 is KGHDR and CDR2 is SFDVKD. V was clipped by 4 bases and J by 6 bases, with 6 bases between them. There are 11 residues in the CDR3. This chain's CDR3 is CATSEAGEQYF. The DNA of the CDR3 is TGTGCCACCAGTGAGGCTGGCGAGCAGTACTTC.

The V call is TRBV30, the J call TRBJ2-7, with 7 bases matching TRBD1. V was pared by 5 bases and J by 6 bases, with 4 bases of the junction left unmatched. The CDR3 is 11 residues long. The germline V gene encodes CDR1 GTSNPN and CDR2 SVGIG (reference sequence). In nucleotides, the CDR3 is TGTGCCTGGGGACAGGTCACCGAGCAGTACTTC. It is translated as CAWGQVTEQYF. Looking up the rest from reference TRBV30 and TRBJ2-7 gives the full variable domain: SQTIHQWPATLVQPVGSPLSLECTVEGTSNPNLYWYRQAAGRGLQLLFYSVGIGQISSEVPQNLSASRPQDRQFILSSKKLLLSDSGFYLCAWGQVTEQYFGPGTRLTVT.

The genes are TRBV25-1 and TRBJ2-3; D is uncertain. Germline CDR1 reads MGHDK; CDR2 reads SYGVNS. The length of the CDR3 is 15 residues. V lost 2 bases and J lost 5, with 14 bases in between. CDR3 region: CASSETPFGGDTQYF. CDR3 DNA: TGTGCCAGCAGTGAAACTCCGTTCGGTGGAGATACGCAGTATTTT.